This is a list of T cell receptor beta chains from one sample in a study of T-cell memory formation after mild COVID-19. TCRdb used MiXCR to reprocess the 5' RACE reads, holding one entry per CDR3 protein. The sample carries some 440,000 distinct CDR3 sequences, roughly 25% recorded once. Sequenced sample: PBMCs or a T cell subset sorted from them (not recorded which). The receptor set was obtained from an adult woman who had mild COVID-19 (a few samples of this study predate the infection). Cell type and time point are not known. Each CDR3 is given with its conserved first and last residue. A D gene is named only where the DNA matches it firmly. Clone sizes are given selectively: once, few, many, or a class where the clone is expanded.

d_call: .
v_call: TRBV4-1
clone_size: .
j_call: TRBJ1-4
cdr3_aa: CASSQDGQGLFF
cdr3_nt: TGCGCCAGCAGCCAAGATGGGCAAGGGCTGTTTTTT

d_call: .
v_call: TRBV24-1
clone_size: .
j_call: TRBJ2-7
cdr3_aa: CATSDSAGLPYEQYF
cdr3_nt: TGTGCCACCAGTGATTCCGCAGGGCTGCCCTACGAGCAGTACTTC

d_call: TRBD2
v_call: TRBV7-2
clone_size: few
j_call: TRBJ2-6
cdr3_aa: CASSPPGTSGRSGANVLTF
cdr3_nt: TGTGCCAGCAGCCCCCCTGGGACTAGCGGGCGCTCTGGGGCCAACGTCCTGACTTTC

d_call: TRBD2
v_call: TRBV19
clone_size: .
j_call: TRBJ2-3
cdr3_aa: CASSILAGGLTDTQYF
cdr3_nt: TGTGCCAGTAGTATACTAGCGGGAGGACTCACAGATACGCAGTATTTT

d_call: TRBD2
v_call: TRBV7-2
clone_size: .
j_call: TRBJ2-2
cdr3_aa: CASSLSVAGANTGELFF
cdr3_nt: TGTGCCAGCAGCTTATCGGTAGCGGGGGCCAACACCGGGGAGCTGTTTTTT

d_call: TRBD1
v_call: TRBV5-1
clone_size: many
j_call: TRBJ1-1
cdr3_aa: CASSLGLGTGVHTEAFF
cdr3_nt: TGCGCCAGCAGCTTGGGTTTGGGGACAGGCGTCCACACTGAAGCTTTCTTT

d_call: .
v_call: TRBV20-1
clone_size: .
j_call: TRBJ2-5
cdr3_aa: CSARWSGETQYF
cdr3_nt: TGCAGTGCTAGGTGGAGCGGAGAGACCCAGTACTTC

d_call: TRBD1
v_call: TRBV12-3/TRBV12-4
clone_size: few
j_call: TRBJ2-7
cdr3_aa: CASTSRRDRAYEQYF
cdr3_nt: TGTGCCAGCACCAGCCGCCGGGACAGGGCCTACGAGCAGTACTTC

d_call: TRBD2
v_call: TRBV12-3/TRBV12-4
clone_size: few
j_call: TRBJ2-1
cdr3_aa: CASSFHPGGYNEQFF
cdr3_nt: TGTGCCAGCAGTTTCCACCCGGGAGGGTACAATGAGCAGTTCTTC

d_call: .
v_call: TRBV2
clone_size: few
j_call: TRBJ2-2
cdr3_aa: CASTQRGTGELFF
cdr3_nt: TGTGCCAGCACCCAACGGGGGACCGGGGAGCTGTTTTTT

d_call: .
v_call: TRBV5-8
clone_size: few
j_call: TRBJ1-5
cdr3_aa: CASSLVFGPQHF
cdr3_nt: TGTGCCAGCAGCTTGGTCTTTGGGCCCCAGCATTTT

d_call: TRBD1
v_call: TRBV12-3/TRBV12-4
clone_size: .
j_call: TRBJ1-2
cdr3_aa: CASSWTGGFYGYTF
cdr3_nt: TGTGCCAGCAGTTGGACAGGGGGCTTCTATGGCTACACCTTC

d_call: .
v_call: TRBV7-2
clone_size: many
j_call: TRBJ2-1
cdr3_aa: CASREALYNEQFF
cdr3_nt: TGTGCCTCGAGGGAGGCCCTCTACAATGAGCAGTTCTTC

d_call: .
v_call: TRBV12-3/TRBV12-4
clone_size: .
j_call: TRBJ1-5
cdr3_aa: CASSIAGPSNQPQHF
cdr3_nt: TGTGCCAGCAGCATCGCGGGGCCCAGCAATCAGCCCCAGCATTTT

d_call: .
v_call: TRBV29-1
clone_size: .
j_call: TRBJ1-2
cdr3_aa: CSAPLGGGYYGYTF
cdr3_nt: TGCAGCGCGCCCCTTGGGGGGGGGTACTATGGCTACACCTTC

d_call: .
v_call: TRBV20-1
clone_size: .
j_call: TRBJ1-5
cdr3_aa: CSASIPEEFGQPQHF
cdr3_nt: TGCAGTGCTAGTATTCCAGAGGAGTTTGGTCAGCCCCAGCATTTT

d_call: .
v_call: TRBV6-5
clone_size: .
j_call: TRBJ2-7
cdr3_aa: CASSYRSNRGYEQYF
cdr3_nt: TGTGCCAGCAGTTACCGATCCAACCGGGGGTACGAGCAGTACTTC

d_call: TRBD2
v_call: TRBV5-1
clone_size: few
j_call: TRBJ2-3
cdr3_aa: CASGLSPTTSLRRDTQYF
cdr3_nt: TGCGCCAGCGGATTGAGCCCGACGACTAGCCTAAGGAGAGATACGCAGTATTTT

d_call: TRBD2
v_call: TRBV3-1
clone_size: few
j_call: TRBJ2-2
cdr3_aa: CASSPTSVGELFF
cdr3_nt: TGTGCCAGCAGCCCTACTAGCGTCGGGGAGCTGTTTTTT

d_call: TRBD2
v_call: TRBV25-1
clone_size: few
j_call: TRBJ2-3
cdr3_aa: CASSGHAGAGSTDTQYF
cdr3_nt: TGTGCCAGCAGTGGACACGCGGGAGCGGGGAGCACAGATACGCAGTATTTT

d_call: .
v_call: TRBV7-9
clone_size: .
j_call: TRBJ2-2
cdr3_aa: CASSTQTAGELFF
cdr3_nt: TGTGCCAGCAGCACTCAAACTGCAGGGGAGCTGTTTTTT

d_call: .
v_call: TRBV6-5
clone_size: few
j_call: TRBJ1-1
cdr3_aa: CASSYKRRGNTEAFF
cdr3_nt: TGTGCCAGCAGTTACAAGAGGAGAGGGAACACTGAAGCTTTCTTT

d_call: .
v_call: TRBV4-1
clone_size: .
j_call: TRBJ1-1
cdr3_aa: CASSLMAQENTEAFF
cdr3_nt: TGCGCCAGCAGCCTTATGGCACAGGAGAACACTGAAGCTTTCTTT

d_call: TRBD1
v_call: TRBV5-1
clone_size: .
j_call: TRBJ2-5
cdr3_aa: CASSPNRGAETQYF
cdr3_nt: TGCGCCAGCAGCCCGAACAGGGGTGCAGAGACCCAGTACTTC

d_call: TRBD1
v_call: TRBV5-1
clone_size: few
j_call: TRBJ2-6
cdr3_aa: CASSLFRGQQGARGANVLTF
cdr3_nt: TGCGCCAGCAGCCTATTTCGAGGGCAGCAGGGGGCGCGTGGGGCCAACGTCCTGACTTTC

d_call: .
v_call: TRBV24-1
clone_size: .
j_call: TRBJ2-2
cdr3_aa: CATGDWGTGELFF
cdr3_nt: TGTGCCACAGGGGATTGGGGCACCGGGGAGCTGTTTTTT

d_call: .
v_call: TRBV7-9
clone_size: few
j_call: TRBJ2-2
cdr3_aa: CASSLLLVTGELFF
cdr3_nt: TGTGCCAGCAGCCTGCTCCTGGTCACCGGGGAGCTGTTTTTT

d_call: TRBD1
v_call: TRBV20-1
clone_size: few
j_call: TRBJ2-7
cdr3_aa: CSAPARDRGNYEQYF
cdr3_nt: TGCAGTGCGCCAGCCCGGGACAGGGGGAACTACGAGCAGTACTTC

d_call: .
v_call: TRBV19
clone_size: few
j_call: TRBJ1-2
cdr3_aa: CASTDVGVSNYGYTF
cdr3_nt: TGTGCCAGTACCGACGTGGGGGTTTCTAACTATGGCTACACCTTC

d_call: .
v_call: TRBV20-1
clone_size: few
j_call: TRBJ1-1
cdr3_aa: CSATGTPNTEAFF
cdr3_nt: TGCAGTGCTACCGGAACCCCGAACACTGAAGCTTTCTTT

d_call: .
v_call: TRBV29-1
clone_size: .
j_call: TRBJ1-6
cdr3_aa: CSVGRTVNSPLHF
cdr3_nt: TGCAGCGTTGGACGGACAGTTAATTCACCCCTCCACTTT

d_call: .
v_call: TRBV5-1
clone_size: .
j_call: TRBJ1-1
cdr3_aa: CASSLVQRAPDTEAFF
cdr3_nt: TGCGCCAGCAGCTTGGTACAGAGGGCGCCGGACACTGAAGCTTTCTTT

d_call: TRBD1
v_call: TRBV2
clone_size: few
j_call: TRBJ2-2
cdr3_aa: CASKGQGTNTGELFF
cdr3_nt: TGTGCCAGCAAAGGACAGGGGACGAACACCGGGGAGCTGTTTTTT

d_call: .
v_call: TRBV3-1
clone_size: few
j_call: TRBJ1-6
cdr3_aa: CASSQVPFVSPLHF
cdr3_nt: TGTGCCAGCAGCCAAGTCCCGTTTGTGTCACCCCTCCACTTT

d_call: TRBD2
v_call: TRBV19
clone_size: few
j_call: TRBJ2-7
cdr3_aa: CASSILAGEGEQYF
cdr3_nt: TGTGCCAGTAGTATCCTGGCGGGAGAGGGCGAGCAGTACTTC

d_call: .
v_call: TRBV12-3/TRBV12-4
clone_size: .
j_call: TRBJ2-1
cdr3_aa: CASSSSHEQFF
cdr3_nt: TGTGCCAGCAGTTCTAGCCATGAGCAGTTCTTC

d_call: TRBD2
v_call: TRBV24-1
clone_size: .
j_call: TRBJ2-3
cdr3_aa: CATSDPAGGTDTQYF
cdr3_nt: TGTGCCACCAGTGATCCAGCGGGGGGCACAGATACGCAGTATTTT

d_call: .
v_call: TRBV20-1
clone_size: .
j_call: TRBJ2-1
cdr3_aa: CSAGSGLVSTVDEQFF
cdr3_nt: TGCAGTGCTGGTTCTGGGTTAGTAAGTACAGTGGATGAGCAGTTCTTC

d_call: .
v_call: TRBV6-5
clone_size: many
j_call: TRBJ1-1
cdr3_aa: CASSTAKGGRGDTEAFF
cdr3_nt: TGTGCCAGCAGTACGGCTAAGGGGGGGAGAGGCGACACTGAAGCTTTCTTT

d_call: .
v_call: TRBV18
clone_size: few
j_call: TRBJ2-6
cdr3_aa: CASSPRENGANVLTF
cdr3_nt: TGTGCCAGCTCACCCAGGGAGAACGGGGCCAACGTCCTGACTTTC

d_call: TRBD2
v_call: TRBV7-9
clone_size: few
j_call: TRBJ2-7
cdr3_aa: CASSSLGGVWAYEQYF
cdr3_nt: TGTGCCAGCAGCTCCCTGGGGGGGGTTTGGGCCTACGAGCAGTACTTC

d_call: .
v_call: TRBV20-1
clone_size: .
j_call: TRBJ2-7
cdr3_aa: CSARQPGTDYEQYF
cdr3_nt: TGCAGTGCTAGACAACCCGGGACCGACTACGAGCAGTACTTC

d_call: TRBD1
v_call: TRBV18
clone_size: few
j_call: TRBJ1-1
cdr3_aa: CASSPRGQTTEAFF
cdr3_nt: TGTGCCAGCTCACCACGGGGACAGACGACTGAAGCTTTCTTT

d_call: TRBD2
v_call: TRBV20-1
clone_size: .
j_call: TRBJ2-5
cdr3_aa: CSAMVSGRARETQYF
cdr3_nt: TGCAGTGCTATGGTTAGCGGGAGGGCACGGGAGACCCAGTACTTC

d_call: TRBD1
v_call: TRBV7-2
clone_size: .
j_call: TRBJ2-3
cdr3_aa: CASSPVLTGSLADTQYF
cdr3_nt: TGTGCCAGCAGCCCGGTCCTGACAGGGAGTTTGGCAGATACGCAGTATTTT

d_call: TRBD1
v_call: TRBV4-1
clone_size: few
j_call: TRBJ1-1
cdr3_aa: CASSQDQGGRTEAFF
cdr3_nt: TGCGCCAGCAGCCAAGATCAAGGGGGCAGGACTGAAGCTTTCTTT

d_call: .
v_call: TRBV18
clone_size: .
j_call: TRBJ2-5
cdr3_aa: CASPPYAREGQETQYF
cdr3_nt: TGTGCCAGCCCACCTTATGCCAGGGAAGGTCAAGAGACCCAGTACTTC

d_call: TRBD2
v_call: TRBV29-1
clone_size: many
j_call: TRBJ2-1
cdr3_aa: CSVSGLAGGNEQFF
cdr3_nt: TGCAGCGTCTCGGGACTAGCGGGAGGAAATGAGCAGTTCTTC

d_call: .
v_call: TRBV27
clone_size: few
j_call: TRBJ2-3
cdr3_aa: CASSPQGSSLADTQYF
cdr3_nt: TGTGCCAGCAGCCCACAGGGTAGCTCCTTGGCAGATACGCAGTATTTT